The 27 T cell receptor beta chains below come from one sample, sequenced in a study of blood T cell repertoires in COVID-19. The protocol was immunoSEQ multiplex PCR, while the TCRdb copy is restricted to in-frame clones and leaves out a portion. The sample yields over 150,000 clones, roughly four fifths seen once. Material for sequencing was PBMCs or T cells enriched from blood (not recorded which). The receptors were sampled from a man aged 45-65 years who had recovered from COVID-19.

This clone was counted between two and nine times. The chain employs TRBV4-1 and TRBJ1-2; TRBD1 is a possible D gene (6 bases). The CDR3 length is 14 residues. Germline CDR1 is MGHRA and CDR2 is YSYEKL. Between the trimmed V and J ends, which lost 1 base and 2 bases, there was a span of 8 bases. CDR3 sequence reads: CASSQVQGNYGYTF. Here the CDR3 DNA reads TGCGCCAGCAGCCAAGTGCAGGGGAACTATGGCTACACCTTC.

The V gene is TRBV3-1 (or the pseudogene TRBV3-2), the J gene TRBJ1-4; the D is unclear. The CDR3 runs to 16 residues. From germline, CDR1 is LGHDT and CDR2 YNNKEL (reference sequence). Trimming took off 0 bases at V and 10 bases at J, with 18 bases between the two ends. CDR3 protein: CASSQDLGLGASKLFF. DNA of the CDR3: TGTGCCAGCAGCCAAGATCTAGGACTCGGTGCCTCAAAACTGTTTTTT.

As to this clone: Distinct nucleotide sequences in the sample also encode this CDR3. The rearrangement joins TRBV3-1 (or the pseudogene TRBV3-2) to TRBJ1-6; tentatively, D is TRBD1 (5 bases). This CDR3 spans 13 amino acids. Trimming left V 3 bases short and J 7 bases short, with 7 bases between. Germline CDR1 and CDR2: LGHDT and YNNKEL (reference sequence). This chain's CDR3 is CASSQAGNSPLHF. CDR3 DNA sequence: TGTGCCAGCAGCCAGGCAGGGAATTCACCCCTCCACTTT.

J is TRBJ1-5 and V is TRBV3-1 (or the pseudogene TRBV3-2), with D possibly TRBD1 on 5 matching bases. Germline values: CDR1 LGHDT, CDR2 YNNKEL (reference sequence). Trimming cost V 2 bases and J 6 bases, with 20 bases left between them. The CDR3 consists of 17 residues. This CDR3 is CASSQYGVGQAGQPQHF. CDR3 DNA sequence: TGTGCCAGCAGCCAATATGGGGTGGGGCAGGCCGGTCAGCCCCAGCATTTT.

CDR3 region: CASSHNYGYTF. DNA of the CDR3: TGCGCCAGCAGCCATAACTATGGCTACACCTTC. The V and J genes are TRBV23-1 and TRBJ1-2, with unresolved D. TRBV23-1 counts as an open reading frame of uncertain function. CDR3 length equals 11 residues. Trimming stripped 6 bases from V and 1 base from J, with 3 bases between.

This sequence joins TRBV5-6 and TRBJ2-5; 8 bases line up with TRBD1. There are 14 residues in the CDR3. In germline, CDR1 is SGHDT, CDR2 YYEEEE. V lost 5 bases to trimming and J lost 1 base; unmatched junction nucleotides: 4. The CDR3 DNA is TGTGCCAGCAGGGGGACAGGCCTCCAAGAGACCCAGTACTTC. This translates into CASRGTGLQETQYF.

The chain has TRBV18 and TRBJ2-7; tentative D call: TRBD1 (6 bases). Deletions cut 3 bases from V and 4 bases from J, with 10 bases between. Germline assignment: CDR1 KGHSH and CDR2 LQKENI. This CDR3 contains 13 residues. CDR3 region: CASSPGQQYEQYF. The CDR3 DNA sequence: TGTGCCAGCTCACCCGGACAGCAGTACGAGCAGTACTTC.

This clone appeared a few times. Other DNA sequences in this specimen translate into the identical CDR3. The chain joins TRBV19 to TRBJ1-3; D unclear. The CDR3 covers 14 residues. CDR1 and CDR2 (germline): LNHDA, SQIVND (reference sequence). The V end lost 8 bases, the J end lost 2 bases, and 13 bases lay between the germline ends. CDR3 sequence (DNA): TGTGCCAGTCAGCGGGGTGGTCCTGGAAACACCATATATTTT. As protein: CASQRGGPGNTIYF.

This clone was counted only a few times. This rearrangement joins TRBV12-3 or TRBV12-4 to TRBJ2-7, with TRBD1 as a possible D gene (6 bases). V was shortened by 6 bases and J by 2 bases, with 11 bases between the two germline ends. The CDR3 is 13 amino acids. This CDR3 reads CASRSQGTYEQYF. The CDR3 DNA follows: TGTGCCAGCAGATCACAGGGAACCTACGAGCAGTACTTC.

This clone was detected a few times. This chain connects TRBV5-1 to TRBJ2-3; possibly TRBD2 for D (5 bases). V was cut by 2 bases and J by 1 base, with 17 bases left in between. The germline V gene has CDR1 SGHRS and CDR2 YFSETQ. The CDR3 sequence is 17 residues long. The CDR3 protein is CASSFPSGSPGTDTQYF. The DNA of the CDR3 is TGCGCCAGCAGCTTCCCCTCGGGGAGCCCGGGCACAGATACGCAGTATTTT.

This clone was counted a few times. The chain's CDR3 is CASSLGEGVYGYTF. The CDR3 bases are TGCGCCAGCAGCTTGGGTGAGGGGGTCTATGGCTACACCTTC. The chain has TRBV5-1 and TRBJ1-2; D might be TRBD1 (6 bases). With 0 bases removed from V and 4 bases from J, the gap between germline ends came to 10 bases. The CDR3 is 14 amino acids. Germline V gene sequence: CDR1 SGHRS, CDR2 YFSETQ.

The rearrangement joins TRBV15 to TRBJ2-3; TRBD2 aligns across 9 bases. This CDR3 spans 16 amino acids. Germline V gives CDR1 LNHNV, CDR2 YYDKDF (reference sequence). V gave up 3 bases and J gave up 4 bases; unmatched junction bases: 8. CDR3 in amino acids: CATSSPGTSLSDTQYF. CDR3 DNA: TGTGCCACCAGCAGTCCGGGGACTAGCCTCTCAGATACGCAGTATTTT.

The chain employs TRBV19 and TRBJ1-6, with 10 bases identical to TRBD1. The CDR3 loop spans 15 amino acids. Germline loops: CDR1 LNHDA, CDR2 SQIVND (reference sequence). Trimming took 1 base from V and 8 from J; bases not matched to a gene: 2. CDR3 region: CASSIGGQGYSPLHF. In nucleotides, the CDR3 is TGTGCCAGTAGTATAGGGGGACAGGGGTATTCACCCCTCCACTTT. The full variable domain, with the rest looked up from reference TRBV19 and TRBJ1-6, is DGGITQSPKYLFRKEGQNVTLSCEQNLNHDAMYWYRQDPGQGLRLIYYSQIVNDFQKGDIAEGYSVSREKKESFPLTVTSAQKNPTAFYLCASSIGGQGYSPLHFGNGTRLTVT.

Here the CDR3 DNA reads TGTGCCAGTAGTACCGGACAGCTAGCCAAAAACATTCAGTACTTC. Protein product: CASSTGQLAKNIQYF. The rearrangement joins TRBV19 to TRBJ2-4; a possible D gene is TRBD1 (6 bases). With 4 bases removed from V and 0 bases from J, the gap between germline ends came to 10 bases. Germline V gives CDR1 LNHDA, CDR2 SQIVND (reference sequence). The CDR3 covers 15 residues.

The CDR3 spells CAISDLGTEDTQYF. Here the CDR3 DNA reads TGTGCCATCAGTGACCTCGGGACAGAAGATACGCAGTATTTT. This rearrangement joins TRBV10-3 to TRBJ2-3, with 7 bases identical to TRBD1. The CDR3 runs 14 residues. V was pared by 3 bases and J by 5 bases, with 5 bases of the junction left unmatched. In germline, CDR1 is ENHRY, CDR2 SYGVKD.

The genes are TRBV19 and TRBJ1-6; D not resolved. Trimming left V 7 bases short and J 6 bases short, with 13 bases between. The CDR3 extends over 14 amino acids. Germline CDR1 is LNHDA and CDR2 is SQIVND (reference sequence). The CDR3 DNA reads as TGTGCCAGTACGGGGTGGCTAGGTAATTCACCCCTCCACTTT. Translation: CASTGWLGNSPLHF.

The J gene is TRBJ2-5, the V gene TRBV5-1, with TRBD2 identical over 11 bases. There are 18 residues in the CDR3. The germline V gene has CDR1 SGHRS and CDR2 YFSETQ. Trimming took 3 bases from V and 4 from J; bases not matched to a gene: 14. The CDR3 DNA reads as TGCGCCAGCAGCTACCCCATGACTAGCGGGGAGGCGAGAGAGACCCAGTACTTC. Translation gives CASSYPMTSGEARETQYF.

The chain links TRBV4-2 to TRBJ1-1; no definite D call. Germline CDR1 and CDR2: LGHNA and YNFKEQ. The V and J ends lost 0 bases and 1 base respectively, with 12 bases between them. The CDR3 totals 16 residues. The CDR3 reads CASSQDPPRGNTEAFF. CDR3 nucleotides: TGTGCCAGCAGCCAAGACCCTCCTCGGGGGAACACTGAAGCTTTCTTT.

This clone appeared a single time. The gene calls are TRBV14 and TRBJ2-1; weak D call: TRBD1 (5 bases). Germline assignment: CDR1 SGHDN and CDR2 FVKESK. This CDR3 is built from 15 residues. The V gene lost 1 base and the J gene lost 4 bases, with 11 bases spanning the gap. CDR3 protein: CASSQGNRRYNEQFF. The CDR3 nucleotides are TGTGCCAGCAGCCAAGGGAACAGGAGATACAATGAGCAGTTCTTC.

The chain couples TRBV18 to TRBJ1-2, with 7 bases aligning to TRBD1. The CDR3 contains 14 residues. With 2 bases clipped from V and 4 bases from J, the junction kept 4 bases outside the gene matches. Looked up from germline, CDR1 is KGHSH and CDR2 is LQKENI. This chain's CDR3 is CASSPGTDLYGYTF. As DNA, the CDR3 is TGTGCCAGCTCACCAGGGACAGATCTCTATGGCTACACCTTC.

The CDR3 DNA follows: TGTGCCAGCAGCTCGGACAGGGGTTCACCCCTCCACTTT. This codes for CASSSDRGSPLHF. This chain uses TRBV7-2 with TRBJ1-6; the match to TRBD1 covers 9 bases. The CDR3 is 13 residues long. V lost 4 bases, J lost 9 bases, and 1 base stayed unmatched. Germline V gene data show CDR1 as SGHTA and CDR2 as FQGNSA.

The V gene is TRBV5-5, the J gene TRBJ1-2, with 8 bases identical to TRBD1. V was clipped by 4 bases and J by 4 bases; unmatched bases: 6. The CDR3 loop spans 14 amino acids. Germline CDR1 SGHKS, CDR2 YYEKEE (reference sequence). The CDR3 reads CASSRSQGGYGYTF. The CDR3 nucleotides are TGTGCCAGCAGCAGATCACAGGGGGGCTATGGCTACACCTTC.

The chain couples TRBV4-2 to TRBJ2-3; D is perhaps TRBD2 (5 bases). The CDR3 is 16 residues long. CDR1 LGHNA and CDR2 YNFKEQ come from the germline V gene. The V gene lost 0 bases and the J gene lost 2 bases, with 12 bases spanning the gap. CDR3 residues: CASSQEAPGVTDTQYF. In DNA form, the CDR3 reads TGTGCCAGCAGCCAAGAAGCACCCGGGGTCACAGATACGCAGTATTTT.

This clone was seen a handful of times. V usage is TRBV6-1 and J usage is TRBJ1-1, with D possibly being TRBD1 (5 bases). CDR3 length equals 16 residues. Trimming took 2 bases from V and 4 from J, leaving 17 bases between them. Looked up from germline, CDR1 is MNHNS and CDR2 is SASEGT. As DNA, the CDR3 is TGTGCCAGCAGTGAATGGGGGTCCTGGGAGGGCACTGAAGCTTTCTTT. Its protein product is CASSEWGSWEGTEAFF.

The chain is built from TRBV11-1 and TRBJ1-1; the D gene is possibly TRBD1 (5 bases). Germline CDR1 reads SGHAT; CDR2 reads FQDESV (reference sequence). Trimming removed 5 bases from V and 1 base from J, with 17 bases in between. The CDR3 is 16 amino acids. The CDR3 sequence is CASSPAYSRGNTEAFF. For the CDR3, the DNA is TGTGCCAGCAGCCCCGCCTACAGTAGGGGGAACACTGAAGCTTTCTTT.

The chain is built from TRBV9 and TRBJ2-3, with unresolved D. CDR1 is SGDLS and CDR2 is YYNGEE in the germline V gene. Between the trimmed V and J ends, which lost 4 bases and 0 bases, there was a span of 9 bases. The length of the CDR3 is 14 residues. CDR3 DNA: TGTGCCAGCAGCCCAGTCGATAGCACAGATACGCAGTATTTT. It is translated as CASSPVDSTDTQYF.

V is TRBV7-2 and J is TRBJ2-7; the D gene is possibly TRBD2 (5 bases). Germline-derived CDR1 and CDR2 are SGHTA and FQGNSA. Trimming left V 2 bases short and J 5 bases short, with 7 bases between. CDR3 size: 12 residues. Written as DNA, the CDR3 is TGTGCCAGCAGCTTAAGAGGGCACGAGCAGTACTTC. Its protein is CASSLRGHEQYF.